This T cell receptor (beta chain) is from a study of regulatory T cells in long-lasting Graves disease. This clonotype has ten or more counts. Sequencing libraries for TCR beta were prepared with iRepertoire HTBI primers and Arm-PCR of CDR3 regions. TCRdb re-analysed the multiplex PCR reads in MiXCR, keeping a single row per CDR3 protein. The sample includes about 660,000 distinct CDR3 sequences, about 30% of them seen just once. The time point: persistent/refractory GD, antithyroid drugs over 5 years with positive TRAb. From PBMCs, RNA was extracted and then used to make the TCR library. This receptor was obtained from a female donor with Graves disease. The material sequenced was peripheral blood mononuclear cells (PBMCs), taken when the disease was refractory, from a patient treated with antithyroid drugs.

CDR3: CASSERDRVVHQPQHF. The CDR3 nucleotides are TGTGCCAGCAGTGAACGGGACAGGGTAGTGCATCAGCCCCAGCATTTT. The chain combines TRBV2 with TRBJ1-5; 9 bases match TRBD1. J gave up 5 bases and V 2 bases, and 7 bases lay outside the gene matches. This CDR3 has 16 amino acids. The V gene's germline CDR1 is SNHLY and CDR2 FYNNEI.